The following is a T cell receptor (beta chain) sequence with its context. Its antigen remains unidentified. This specimen belongs to a study of graft-versus-host responses after intestinal transplantation. General study findings and limits: GvH clones were identified in recipient marrow, with some first appearing in ileum or blood. Allografts from individuals with graft-donor T cell macrochimerism displayed high graft-versus-host to host-versus-graft clonal ratios.

Germline CDR1 is MGHRA and CDR2 is YSYEKL. CDR3 length equals 15 residues. V was cut by 1 base and J by 0 bases, with 10 bases left in between. Only in-frame clones appear in the TCRdb table, and some are missing; sequencing was by immunoSEQ multiplex PCR. The sample shows some 120,000 clones, around 92% of them seen only once. The source is a human donor who was the organ donor for an intestinal transplant. This specimen was unstimulated CD8+ T cells sorted from spleen or lymph node cells, taken before transplant. The chain couples TRBV4-1 to TRBJ2-7, with D unresolved. The DNA of the CDR3 is TGCGCCAGCAGCCAAGTCTGGCAGTTCTCCTACGAGCAGTACTTC. Protein sequence: CASSQVWQFSYEQYF.